This T cell receptor (beta chain) was recorded in a study of blood T cells in healthy people across ages. Turning to the study itself: Template switching recovered approximately one barcoded beta molecule for every two T cells.

The second PCR ran about 6 to 11 cycles with a sample-barcoded 5' primer and J-beta primers. Via MiXCR, TCRdb re-called the 5' RACE reads, giving one row per CDR3 protein. Of around 990,000 distinct CDR3 sequences in the sample, 35% to 45% are singletons; the top ten hold about 12%. Germline lookup yields CDR1 KGHSH and CDR2 LQKENI. The ends lost 3 bases at V and 5 bases at J; junction bases unmatched: 6. The CDR3 contains 15 residues. Comment on this clonotype: The antigen remains unidentified.

The study's findings and limits: The fall in TCR beta diversity per million T cells was roughly linear with age.

This chain joins TRBV18 and TRBJ1-4; 7 bases are shared with TRBD1. What was sequenced was blood. This TCR was recovered from a young man in good health. CDR3 in DNA: TGTGCCAGCTCACCCGGGACAGCACAAAATGAAAAACTGTTTTTT. Its translation is CASSPGTAQNEKLFF.